Described below is a single T cell receptor beta chain sequence and its context. Seattle-derived patients entered the study during active infection and were followed longitudinally. The data originate from a study of blood T cell repertoires in COVID-19. The overall study: From T cells, B-cell-depleted T cells, or PBMCs came the material, which was cDNA or gDNA.

TCRdb's copy holds only in-frame clones and misses some; the assay was immunoSEQ multiplex PCR. Of more than 200,000 clones listed, about 85% were seen once; the top ten hold approximately 10%. V lost 9 bases and J lost 3; bases outside the gene matches: 5. CDR3 length: 13 amino acids. Germline V CDR1 and CDR2: LNHDA, SQIVND (reference sequence). The genes are TRBV19 and TRBJ1-5; TRBD1 matches 7 bases. This sequence originates from a woman of 80 years or more with COVID-19, enrolled during active disease. The sequencing sample was made of peripheral blood. The CDR3 DNA follows: TGTGCCAGCAAGGACAGGCCCAATCAGCCCCAGCATTTT. Amino acids: CASKDRPNQPQHF.